This T cell receptor beta chain was documented in a study of T cells in Graves' hyperthyroidism and ophthalmopathy. Trimming cost V 6 bases and J 5 bases; bases outside gene matches: 9. The CDR3 is made up of 15 amino acids. The V gene's germline CDR1 is DFQATT and CDR2 SNEGSKA (reference sequence). Regions amplified from RNA transcripts were the TCR beta CDR3 regions. During a first-round RT-PCR of the TCR CDR3, the HTBI primer set was used. A single record per CDR3 protein comes from TCRdb applying MiXCR to the multiplex PCR reads. The sample holds around 700,000 distinct CDR3 sequences, approximately 18% seen once. This clonotype was recorded many times. Initially, at the first diagnosis of hyperthyroidism and before any ophthalmopathy symptoms, blood was sampled. PBMCs were derived from 10 ml fresh peripheral blood.

The sequenced material came from blood. The chain carries TRBV20-1 and TRBJ2-5, with TRBD2 matching 13 bases. This TCR derives from a woman in her 50s with Graves' hyperthyroidism that later progressed to Graves' ophthalmopathy. CDR3: CSARTSGGAWETQYF. The CDR3 region has the DNA TGCAGTGCCCGAACTAGCGGGGGGGCTTGGGAGACCCAGTACTTC.